This is a list of T cell receptor beta chains from one sample in a study of blood T cell repertoires in COVID-19. TCRdb's copy holds only in-frame clones and misses some; the assay was immunoSEQ multiplex PCR. The table lists 95,000 to 100,000 clones, approximately 84% of them singletons. Specimen: peripheral blood. Source of these receptors: a man in his 70s with acute or convalescent COVID-19. Each CDR3 is given with its conserved first and last residue. Each record gives: CDR3 length, V gene, J gene, clone size, D gene, CDR3 DNA, CDR3 protein. The D gene is left open where the match is weak. Rows may omit the clone size; those that give it use once, few, many or a size class.

cdr3_length: 15
v_call: TRBV5-4
j_call: TRBJ1-2
clone_size: NA
d_call: NA
cdr3_nt: TGTGCCAGCAGCTTGGTGTTCGGGGGGCTTGGTGGCTACACCTTC
cdr3_aa: CASSLVFGGLGGYTF

cdr3_length: 16
v_call: TRBV28
j_call: TRBJ1-6
clone_size: NA
d_call: NA
cdr3_nt: TGTGCCAGCAGTTTTCATTCGAGCTCCTATAATTCACCCCTCCACTTT
cdr3_aa: CASSFHSSSYNSPLHF

cdr3_length: 14
v_call: TRBV6-5
j_call: TRBJ1-1
clone_size: NA
d_call: NA
cdr3_nt: TGTGCCACCTTCCCGGGTCCTGCGGACACTGAAGCTTTCTTT
cdr3_aa: CATFPGPADTEAFF

cdr3_length: 15
v_call: TRBV28
j_call: TRBJ1-3
clone_size: NA
d_call: NA
cdr3_nt: TGTGCCAGTAACTTGGCGTCAGGCCCGGGAAACACCATATATTTT
cdr3_aa: CASNLASGPGNTIYF

cdr3_length: 13
v_call: TRBV30
j_call: TRBJ1-1
clone_size: NA
d_call: NA
cdr3_nt: TGTGCCTGGAGTGTACAGGGGAACACTGAAGCTTTCTTT
cdr3_aa: CAWSVQGNTEAFF

cdr3_length: 15
v_call: TRBV5-1
j_call: TRBJ1-4
clone_size: NA
d_call: NA
cdr3_nt: TGCGCCAGCAGCTTGGCGCACGGGGAGGGCGAAAAACTGTTTTTT
cdr3_aa: CASSLAHGEGEKLFF

cdr3_length: 17
v_call: TRBV6-2/TRBV6-3
j_call: TRBJ2-2
clone_size: NA
d_call: TRBD1
cdr3_nt: TGTGCCAGCAGTTCCTACGGGACAGGGCACTCCACCGGGGAGCTGTTTTTT
cdr3_aa: CASSSYGTGHSTGELFF

cdr3_length: 16
v_call: TRBV12-5
j_call: TRBJ2-3
clone_size: NA
d_call: NA
cdr3_nt: TGTGCTAGTGGTTTGGGTTCCGGGACAAAGACAGATACGCAGTATTTT
cdr3_aa: CASGLGSGTKTDTQYF

cdr3_length: 14
v_call: TRBV5-1
j_call: TRBJ1-2
clone_size: NA
d_call: TRBD1
cdr3_nt: TGCGCCAGCAGCGGGGGACAGGGGGCCTATGGCTACACCTTC
cdr3_aa: CASSGGQGAYGYTF

cdr3_length: 15
v_call: TRBV5-6
j_call: TRBJ2-5
clone_size: NA
d_call: TRBD1
cdr3_nt: TGTGCCAGCAGCCCGGGACAGGGATGGGTAGAGACCCAGTACTTC
cdr3_aa: CASSPGQGWVETQYF

cdr3_length: 14
v_call: TRBV19
j_call: TRBJ1-5
clone_size: NA
d_call: NA
cdr3_nt: TGTGCCAGTAGGGCGACAGTAGATAATCAGCCCCAGCATTTT
cdr3_aa: CASRATVDNQPQHF

cdr3_length: 14
v_call: TRBV7-2
j_call: TRBJ1-2
clone_size: NA
d_call: TRBD1
cdr3_nt: TGTGCCAGCAGTTCCCGGGACAGACACTATGGCTACACCTTC
cdr3_aa: CASSSRDRHYGYTF

cdr3_length: 16
v_call: TRBV6-2/TRBV6-3
j_call: TRBJ1-3
clone_size: NA
d_call: NA
cdr3_nt: TGTGCCAGCAGCCACCCGGACGGGAGCTCTGGAAACACCATATATTTT
cdr3_aa: CASSHPDGSSGNTIYF

cdr3_length: 16
v_call: TRBV24-1
j_call: TRBJ1-1
clone_size: NA
d_call: NA
cdr3_nt: TGTGCCACCAGGAGGCCCAAACGGACTTTGAACACTGAAGCTTTCTTT
cdr3_aa: CATRRPKRTLNTEAFF

cdr3_length: 15
v_call: TRBV2
j_call: TRBJ1-5
clone_size: once
d_call: NA
cdr3_nt: TGTGCCAGCAGTGAAGGGACAGTGAACAATCAGCCCCAGCATTTT
cdr3_aa: CASSEGTVNNQPQHF

cdr3_length: 15
v_call: TRBV19
j_call: TRBJ1-5
clone_size: few
d_call: NA
cdr3_nt: TGTGCCAGTAGTATCCCTACTATTAGCAATCAGCCCCAGCATTTT
cdr3_aa: CASSIPTISNQPQHF

cdr3_length: 15
v_call: TRBV2
j_call: TRBJ2-1
clone_size: NA
d_call: TRBD1
cdr3_nt: TGTGCCAGCAGTTACAGGGGGATCTCCTACAATGAGCAGTTCTTC
cdr3_aa: CASSYRGISYNEQFF

cdr3_length: 21
v_call: TRBV5-1
j_call: TRBJ1-5
clone_size: once
d_call: TRBD1
cdr3_nt: TGCGCCAGCAGCGCCTCGGGACAGGGTTTCGCACCGAACGACCAAAGTGCAGCCCAGCATTTT
cdr3_aa: CASSASGQGFAPNDQSAAQHF

cdr3_length: 16
v_call: TRBV7-9
j_call: TRBJ2-3
clone_size: NA
d_call: NA
cdr3_nt: TGTGCCAGCAGCTTAGGGTCCGGGACTAGCACAGATACGCAGTATTTT
cdr3_aa: CASSLGSGTSTDTQYF

cdr3_length: 16
v_call: TRBV7-3
j_call: TRBJ2-3
clone_size: NA
d_call: TRBD2
cdr3_nt: TGTGCCAGCAGCGAGGTAGGGCTAGCGGGAGCAGATACGCAGTATTTT
cdr3_aa: CASSEVGLAGADTQYF

cdr3_length: 15
v_call: TRBV25-1
j_call: TRBJ1-4
clone_size: NA
d_call: TRBD1
cdr3_nt: TGTGCCAGCAGTGAATACAAGGGGGCGGCCGAAAAACTGTTTTTT
cdr3_aa: CASSEYKGAAEKLFF

cdr3_length: 13
v_call: TRBV28
j_call: TRBJ2-7
clone_size: NA
d_call: TRBD2
cdr3_nt: TGTGCCAGCAGCGATAGCGGGAGTTACGAGCAGTACTTC
cdr3_aa: CASSDSGSYEQYF

cdr3_length: 15
v_call: TRBV5-1
j_call: TRBJ2-3
clone_size: NA
d_call: NA
cdr3_nt: TGCGCCAGCAGCCCCCCGAGGGTGGACACAGATACGCAGTATTTT
cdr3_aa: CASSPPRVDTDTQYF

cdr3_length: 14
v_call: TRBV6-6
j_call: TRBJ1-5
clone_size: NA
d_call: NA
cdr3_nt: TGTGCCAGCCGAGGCCCAAACGCGAATCAGCCCCAGCATTTT
cdr3_aa: CASRGPNANQPQHF

cdr3_length: 16
v_call: TRBV7-9
j_call: TRBJ2-5
clone_size: NA
d_call: NA
cdr3_nt: TGTGCCAGCAGACCACTGCCCCCTAGCGAGGAAGAGACCCAGTACTTC
cdr3_aa: CASRPLPPSEEETQYF

cdr3_length: 15
v_call: TRBV19
j_call: TRBJ1-5
clone_size: few
d_call: TRBD1
cdr3_nt: TGTGCCAGTAGTTCCGACAGGGTCGGGCGGGAGCCCCAGCATTTT
cdr3_aa: CASSSDRVGREPQHF

cdr3_length: 11
v_call: TRBV19
j_call: TRBJ1-3
clone_size: once
d_call: NA
cdr3_nt: TGTGCCAGTAGTTCGGGAAACACCATATATTTT
cdr3_aa: CASSSGNTIYF

cdr3_length: 12
v_call: TRBV11-1
j_call: TRBJ1-1
clone_size: NA
d_call: NA
cdr3_nt: TGTGCCAGCAGCTTAGAGACAGGAAGGGCTTTCTTT
cdr3_aa: CASSLETGRAFF

cdr3_length: 15
v_call: TRBV6-1
j_call: TRBJ1-1
clone_size: NA
d_call: NA
cdr3_nt: TGTGCCAGCACGATAACAAGGGGAAAGAACACTGAAGCTTTCTTT
cdr3_aa: CASTITRGKNTEAFF

cdr3_length: 18
v_call: TRBV9
j_call: TRBJ2-2
clone_size: NA
d_call: NA
cdr3_nt: TGTGCCAGCAGCGTAGCTATGGGGGGACCAATGAACACCGGGGAGCTGTTTTTT
cdr3_aa: CASSVAMGGPMNTGELFF

cdr3_length: 14
v_call: TRBV25-1
j_call: TRBJ1-6
clone_size: NA
d_call: TRBD1
cdr3_nt: TGTGCCAGCCAACGTGGACAGGGGTATTCACCCCTCCACTTT
cdr3_aa: CASQRGQGYSPLHF

cdr3_length: 12
v_call: TRBV6-5
j_call: TRBJ1-1
clone_size: NA
d_call: NA
cdr3_nt: TGTGCCAGCAGTACAGGGTTCACTGAAGCTTTCTTT
cdr3_aa: CASSTGFTEAFF

cdr3_length: 15
v_call: TRBV18
j_call: TRBJ2-3
clone_size: few
d_call: NA
cdr3_nt: TGTGCCAGCTCACCCCCGAGGGCTAGCACAGATACGCAGTATTTT
cdr3_aa: CASSPPRASTDTQYF

cdr3_length: 13
v_call: TRBV10-3
j_call: TRBJ1-6
clone_size: few
d_call: NA
cdr3_nt: TGTGCCATCGGGGCAGGGCAAAGTTCACCCCTCCACTTT
cdr3_aa: CAIGAGQSSPLHF

cdr3_length: 16
v_call: TRBV27
j_call: TRBJ1-4
clone_size: NA
d_call: TRBD1
cdr3_nt: TGTGCCAGCAGTGTCCGGAACAGGGGGAATAATGAAAAACTGTTTTTT
cdr3_aa: CASSVRNRGNNEKLFF

cdr3_length: 16
v_call: TRBV3-1/TRBV3-2
j_call: TRBJ2-1
clone_size: NA
d_call: TRBD2
cdr3_nt: TGTGCCAGCAGCCTCGGGACTAGCGGGAGCTTCAATGAGCAGTTCTTC
cdr3_aa: CASSLGTSGSFNEQFF

cdr3_length: 16
v_call: TRBV19
j_call: TRBJ1-5
clone_size: few
d_call: NA
cdr3_nt: TGTGCCAGCAGACACCAGGAAGGGGTGAGCAATCAGCCCCAGCATTTT
cdr3_aa: CASRHQEGVSNQPQHF

cdr3_length: 13
v_call: TRBV19
j_call: TRBJ1-1
clone_size: NA
d_call: TRBD1
cdr3_nt: TGTGCCAGTAGTGACAGGGTGCGGACTGAAGCTTTCTTT
cdr3_aa: CASSDRVRTEAFF

cdr3_length: 14
v_call: TRBV10-1
j_call: TRBJ2-5
clone_size: few
d_call: NA
cdr3_nt: TGCGCCAGCAGTGATGCGGGGCGAGGGGAGACCCAGTACTTC
cdr3_aa: CASSDAGRGETQYF

cdr3_length: 13
v_call: TRBV6-5
j_call: TRBJ2-2
clone_size: NA
d_call: NA
cdr3_nt: TGTGCCAGCAGGATAGCGGCGACCGGGGAGCTGTTTTTT
cdr3_aa: CASRIAATGELFF

cdr3_length: 15
v_call: TRBV7-2
j_call: TRBJ1-2
clone_size: NA
d_call: NA
cdr3_nt: TGTGCCAGCAGCTTCATCGGGGGTCCCCTTGGGGGCTACACCTTC
cdr3_aa: CASSFIGGPLGGYTF

cdr3_length: 17
v_call: TRBV27
j_call: TRBJ2-7
clone_size: NA
d_call: TRBD1
cdr3_nt: TGTGCCAGCAGGAACCCATCCGGGACAGGGGGTTGGGGCGAGCAGTACTTC
cdr3_aa: CASRNPSGTGGWGEQYF

cdr3_length: 18
v_call: TRBV5-1
j_call: TRBJ2-6
clone_size: NA
d_call: TRBD2
cdr3_nt: TGCGCCAGCAGCTTCCCTAGCGGGCCTAACTCTGGGGCCAACGTCCTGACTTTC
cdr3_aa: CASSFPSGPNSGANVLTF

cdr3_length: 15
v_call: TRBV5-1
j_call: TRBJ1-4
clone_size: NA
d_call: TRBD1
cdr3_nt: TGCGCCAGCAGCACCGACAGGGCAACTAATGAAAAACTGTTTTTT
cdr3_aa: CASSTDRATNEKLFF